This TCR beta chain was retrieved from a study of identical twins. TCRdb fed the 5' RACE reads into MiXCR, producing one record per CDR3 protein. The repertoire holds approximately 630,000 distinct CDR3 sequences, with 7.1% as singletons. To note about this clonotype: What it binds is not known.

Study-wide results and limits: Out-of-frame TCR alpha sharing observed in monozygotic twins exceeded model estimates.

The CDR3 has 15 residues. V was clipped by 6 bases and J by 1 base; unmatched bases: 5. These data were also filed under a second study, of yellow fever vaccine responses in identical twins.

The sample comprised PBMCs. The receptor was derived from a young woman in good health. The chain joins TRBV12-3 or TRBV12-4 to TRBJ1-4; 7 bases fit TRBD1. CDR3 loop: CASSPQGLTNEKLFF. DNA of the CDR3: TGTGCCAGCAGCCCACAGGGGTTAACTAATGAAAAACTGTTTTTT.